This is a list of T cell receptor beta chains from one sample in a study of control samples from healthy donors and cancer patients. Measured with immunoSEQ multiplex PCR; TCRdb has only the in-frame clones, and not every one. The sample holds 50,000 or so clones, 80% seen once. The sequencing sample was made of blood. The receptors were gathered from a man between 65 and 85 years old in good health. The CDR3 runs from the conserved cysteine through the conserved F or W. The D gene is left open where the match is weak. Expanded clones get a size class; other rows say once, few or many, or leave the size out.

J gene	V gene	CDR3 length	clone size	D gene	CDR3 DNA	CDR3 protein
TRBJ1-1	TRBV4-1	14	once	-	TGCGCCAGCAGCCCTCGTCCCCGGCGGACTGAAGCTTTCTTT	CASSPRPRRTEAFF
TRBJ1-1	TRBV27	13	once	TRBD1	TGTGCCAGCAGTATATACAGGGGTACTGAAGCTTTCTTT	CASSIYRGTEAFF
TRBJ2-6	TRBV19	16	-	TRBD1	TGTGCCAGTAGGGACAGGGGATACTCTGGGGCCAACGTCCTGACTTTC	CASRDRGYSGANVLTF
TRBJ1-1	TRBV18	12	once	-	TGTGCCAGCTCACACAGGGACACTGAAGCTTTCTTT	CASSHRDTEAFF
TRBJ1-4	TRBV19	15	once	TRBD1	TGTGCCAGTAGTATTAACAGGGGGCCAGGGGAAAAACTGTTTTTT	CASSINRGPGEKLFF
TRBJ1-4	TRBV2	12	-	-	TGTGCCAGCAAAGCAACTAATGAAAAACTGTTTTTT	CASKATNEKLFF
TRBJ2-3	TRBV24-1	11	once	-	TGTGCCACCAGCGGCACAGATACGCAGTATTTT	CATSGTDTQYF
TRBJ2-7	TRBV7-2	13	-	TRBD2	TGTGCCAGCAGCTTGAGACTAGCTCCCGAGCAGTACTTC	CASSLRLAPEQYF
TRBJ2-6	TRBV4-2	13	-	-	TGTGCCAGCGGGGGCCCTGGGGCCAACGTCCTGACTTTC	CASGGPGANVLTF
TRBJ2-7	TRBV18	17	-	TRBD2	TGTGCCAGCTCACCACTCCCTAGCGGGGGCCCCCTTTACGAGCAGTACTTC	CASSPLPSGGPLYEQYF
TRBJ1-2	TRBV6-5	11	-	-	TGTGCCAGCGGAGGAATCTATGGCTACACCTTC	CASGGIYGYTF
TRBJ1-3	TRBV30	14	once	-	TGTGCCTGGAGTGTAGGGGGCTCTGGAAACACCATATATTTT	CAWSVGGSGNTIYF
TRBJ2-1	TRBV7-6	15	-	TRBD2	TGTGCCAGCAGCTATACTAGCGGGAACTACAATGAGCAGTTCTTC	CASSYTSGNYNEQFF
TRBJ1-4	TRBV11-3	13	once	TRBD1	TGTGCCAGCAGCCTACGACAGGGTGAAAAACTGTTTTTT	CASSLRQGEKLFF
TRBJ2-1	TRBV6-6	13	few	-	TGTGCCAGCAGCCCCATTTGGGGCAATGAGCAGTTCTTC	CASSPIWGNEQFF
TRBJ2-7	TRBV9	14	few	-	TGTGCCAGCAGCGTAGCGTTTACTAGCTACGAGCAGTACTTC	CASSVAFTSYEQYF
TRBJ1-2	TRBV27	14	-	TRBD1	TGTGCCAGCGCCCCAGGGACAGGGGATTATGGCTACACCTTC	CASAPGTGDYGYTF
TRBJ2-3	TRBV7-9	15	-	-	TGTGCCAGCAGCTTAGGGGGCGGAGTACTTAATACGCAGTATTTT	CASSLGGGVLNTQYF
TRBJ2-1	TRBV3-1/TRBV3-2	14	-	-	TGTGCCAGCAGCCAAGGCGGGCTCTACAATGAGCAGTTCTTC	CASSQGGLYNEQFF
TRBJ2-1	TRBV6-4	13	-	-	TGTGCCAGCAGTGACGTCGGATTTGGTGAGCAGTTCTTC	CASSDVGFGEQFF
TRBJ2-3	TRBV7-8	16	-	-	TGTGCCAGCAGCCCCGCCGGGGGGCTAAACACAGATACGCAGTATTTT	CASSPAGGLNTDTQYF
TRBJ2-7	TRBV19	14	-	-	TGTGCCAGTAGTACCCATCTGAATGACTACGAGCAGTACTTC	CASSTHLNDYEQYF
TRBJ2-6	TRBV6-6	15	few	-	TGTGCCAGCAGTTCCATCCGCTCTGGGGCCAACGTCCTGACTTTC	CASSSIRSGANVLTF
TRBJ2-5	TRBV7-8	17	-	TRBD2	TGTGCCAGCAGCTGGGGAGGTCTAGCGGGGGGGCAAGAGACCCAGTACTTC	CASSWGGLAGGQETQYF